The sample holds many counts of the clone carrying this T cell receptor (beta chain). Its specificity is not known. RNA transcripts yielded amplified TCR beta CDR3 regions. Initially, a first-round RT-PCR of the TCR CDR3 employed the HTBI primer set. One entry per CDR3 protein results from TCRdb running MiXCR on the multiplex PCR reads. The profile shows 250,000 to 300,000 distinct CDR3 sequences, roughly 18% of them singletons. This record belongs to a study of T cells in Graves' hyperthyroidism and ophthalmopathy. Notes on the study in general: Researchers found most expanded thyroid clonotypes above 0.001 in blood as well. Ophthalmopathy was identified by the model a median about six months ahead of onset.

Used for diagnoses were clinical symptoms, serum thyroxine and TRAb, thyroid ultrasound and orbital computed tomography. The CDR3 has 12 residues. Looked up from germline, CDR1 is MDHEN and CDR2 is SYDVKM. Losses at the gene ends were 7 bases for V and 9 bases for J; bases not matched to a gene: 8. This chain links TRBV28 with TRBJ1-2, with TRBD1 identical over 7 bases. The clonotype comes from a man aged 45-65 years with Graves' ophthalmopathy. Sequenced sample: blood. CDR3 loop: CASTPGGRSYTF. Written as DNA, the CDR3 is TGTGCCAGCACCCCAGGGGGTAGGAGCTACACCTTC.